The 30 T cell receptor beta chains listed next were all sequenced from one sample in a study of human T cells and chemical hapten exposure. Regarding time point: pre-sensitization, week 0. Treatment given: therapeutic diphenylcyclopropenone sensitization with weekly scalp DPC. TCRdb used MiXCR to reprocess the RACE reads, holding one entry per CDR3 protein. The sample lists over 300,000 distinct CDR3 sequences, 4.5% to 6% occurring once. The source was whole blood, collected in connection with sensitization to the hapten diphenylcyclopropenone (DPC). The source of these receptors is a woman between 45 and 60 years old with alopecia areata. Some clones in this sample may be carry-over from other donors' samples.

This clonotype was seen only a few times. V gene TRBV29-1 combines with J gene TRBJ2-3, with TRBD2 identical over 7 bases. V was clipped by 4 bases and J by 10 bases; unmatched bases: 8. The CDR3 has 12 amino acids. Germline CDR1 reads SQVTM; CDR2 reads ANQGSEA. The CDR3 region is CSVAGTTGPQYF. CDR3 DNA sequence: TGCAGCGTTGCCGGGACTACCGGCCCGCAGTATTTT.

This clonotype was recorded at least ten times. CDR3 bases: TGTGCCAGCAGCTCCCTACTTGGGCTAGCGGGAGTACATGAGCAGTTCTTC. Its protein product is CASSSLLGLAGVHEQFF. The V call is TRBV7-9, the J call TRBJ2-1; TRBD2 matches 10 bases. The CDR3 is 17 residues long. The germline CDR1 and CDR2 sequences are SEHNR and FQNEAQ (reference sequence). After removal of 4 bases from V and 8 bases from J, the junction contained 14 bases not matched to a gene.

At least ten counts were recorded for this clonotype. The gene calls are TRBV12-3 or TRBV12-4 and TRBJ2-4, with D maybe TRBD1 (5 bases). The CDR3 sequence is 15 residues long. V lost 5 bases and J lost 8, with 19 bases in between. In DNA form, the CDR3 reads TGTGCCAGCAGTCGCCGACGGACCTTAGGGGACATTCAGTACTTC. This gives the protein CASSRRRTLGDIQYF.

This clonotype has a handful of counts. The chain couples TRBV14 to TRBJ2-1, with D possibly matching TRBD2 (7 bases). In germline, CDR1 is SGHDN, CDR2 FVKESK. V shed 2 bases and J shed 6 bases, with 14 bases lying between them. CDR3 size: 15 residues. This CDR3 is CASSQRGGHLNEQFF. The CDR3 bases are TGTGCCAGCAGCCAAAGGGGGGGGCACCTCAATGAGCAGTTCTTC.

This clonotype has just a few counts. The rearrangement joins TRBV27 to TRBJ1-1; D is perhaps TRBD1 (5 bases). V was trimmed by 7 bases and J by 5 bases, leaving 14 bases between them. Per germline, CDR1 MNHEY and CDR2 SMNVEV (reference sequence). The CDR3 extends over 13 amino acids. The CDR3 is CASIHLGGTEAFF. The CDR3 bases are TGTGCCAGCATCCACCTCGGGGGGACTGAAGCTTTCTTT.

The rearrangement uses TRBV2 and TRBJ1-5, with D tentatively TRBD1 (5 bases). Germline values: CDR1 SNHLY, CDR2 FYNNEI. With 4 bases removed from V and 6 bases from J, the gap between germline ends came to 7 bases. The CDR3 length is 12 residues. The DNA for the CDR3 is TGTGCCAGCAGTGGCAGGGCTCAGCCCCAGCATTTT. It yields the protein CASSGRAQPQHF.

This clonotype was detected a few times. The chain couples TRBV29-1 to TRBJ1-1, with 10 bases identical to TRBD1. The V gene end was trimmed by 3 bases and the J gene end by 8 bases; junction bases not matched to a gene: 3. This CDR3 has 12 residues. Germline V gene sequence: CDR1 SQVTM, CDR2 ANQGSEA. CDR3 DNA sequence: TGCAGCGTTGAGACAGGGGGCTGGGAAGCTTTCTTT. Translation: CSVETGGWEAFF.

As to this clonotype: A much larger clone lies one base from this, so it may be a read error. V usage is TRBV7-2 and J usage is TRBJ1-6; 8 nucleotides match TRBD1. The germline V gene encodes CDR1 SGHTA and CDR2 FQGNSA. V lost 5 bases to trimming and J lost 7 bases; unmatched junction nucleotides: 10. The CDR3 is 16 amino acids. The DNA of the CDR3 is TGTGCCAGCAGCCCCCGGCCGACAGGGGACAATTCACCCCTCCACTTT. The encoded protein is CASSPRPTGDNSPLHF. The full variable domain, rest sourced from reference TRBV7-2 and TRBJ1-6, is GAGVSQSPSNKVTEKGKDVELRCDPISGHTALYWYRQSLGQGLEFLIYFQGNSAPDKSGLPSDRFSAERTGGSVSTLTIQRTQQEDSAVYLCASSPRPTGDNSPLHFGNGTRLTVT.

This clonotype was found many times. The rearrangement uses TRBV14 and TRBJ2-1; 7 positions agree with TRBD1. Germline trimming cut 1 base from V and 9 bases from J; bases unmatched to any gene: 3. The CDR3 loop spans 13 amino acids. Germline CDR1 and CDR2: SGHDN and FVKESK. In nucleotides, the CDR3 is TGTGCCAGCAGCCAAGGACAGGGAACTGAGCAGTTCTTC. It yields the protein CASSQGQGTEQFF.

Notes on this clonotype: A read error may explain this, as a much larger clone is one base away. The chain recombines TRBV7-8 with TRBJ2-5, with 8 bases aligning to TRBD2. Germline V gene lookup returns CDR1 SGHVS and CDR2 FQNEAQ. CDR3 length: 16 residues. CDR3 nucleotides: TGTGCCAGCAGCTTAGTCGGCGGGGGGTTCCAAGAGACCCAGCACTTC. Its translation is CASSLVGGGFQETQHF.

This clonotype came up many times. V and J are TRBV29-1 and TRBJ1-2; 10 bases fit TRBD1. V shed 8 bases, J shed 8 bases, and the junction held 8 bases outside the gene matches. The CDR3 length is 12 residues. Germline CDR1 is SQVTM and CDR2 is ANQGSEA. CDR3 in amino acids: CSYRGQGKGYTF. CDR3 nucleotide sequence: TGCAGCTACCGGGGACAGGGGAAAGGCTACACCTTC.

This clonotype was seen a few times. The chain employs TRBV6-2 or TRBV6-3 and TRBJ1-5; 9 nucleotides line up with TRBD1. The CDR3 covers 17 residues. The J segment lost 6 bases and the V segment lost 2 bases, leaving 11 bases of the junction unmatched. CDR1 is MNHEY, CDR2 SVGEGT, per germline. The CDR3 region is CASSYRVTGGVGQPQHF. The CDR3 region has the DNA TGTGCCAGCAGTTACCGGGTAACAGGGGGCGTGGGTCAGCCCCAGCATTTT.

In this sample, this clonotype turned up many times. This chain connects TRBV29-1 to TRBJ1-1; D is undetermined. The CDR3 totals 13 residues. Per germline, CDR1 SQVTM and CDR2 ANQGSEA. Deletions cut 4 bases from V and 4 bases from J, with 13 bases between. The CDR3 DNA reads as TGCAGCGTTGCAAAGGCCTCCGGCACTGAAGCTTTCTTT. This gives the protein CSVAKASGTEAFF. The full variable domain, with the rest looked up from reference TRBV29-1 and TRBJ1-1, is SAVISQKPSRDICQRGTSLTIQCQVDSQVTMMFWYRQQPGQSLTLIATANQGSEATYESGFVIDKFPISRPNLTFSTLTVSNMSPEDSSIYLCSVAKASGTEAFFGQGTRLTVV.

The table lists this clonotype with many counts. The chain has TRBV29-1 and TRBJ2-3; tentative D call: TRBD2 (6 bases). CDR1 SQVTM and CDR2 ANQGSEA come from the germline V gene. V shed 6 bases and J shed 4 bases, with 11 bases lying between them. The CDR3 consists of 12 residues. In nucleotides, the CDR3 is TGCAGCGTAGGAGCGGGCGCAGATACGCAGTATTTT. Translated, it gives CSVGAGADTQYF.

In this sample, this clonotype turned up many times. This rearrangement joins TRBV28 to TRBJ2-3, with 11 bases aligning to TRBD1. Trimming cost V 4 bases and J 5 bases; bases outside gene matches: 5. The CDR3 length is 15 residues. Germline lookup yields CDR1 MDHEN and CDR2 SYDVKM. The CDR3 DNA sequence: TGTGCCAGCAGTTCCCCGGGACAGGGGGAAGATACGCAGTATTTT. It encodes CASSSPGQGEDTQYF.

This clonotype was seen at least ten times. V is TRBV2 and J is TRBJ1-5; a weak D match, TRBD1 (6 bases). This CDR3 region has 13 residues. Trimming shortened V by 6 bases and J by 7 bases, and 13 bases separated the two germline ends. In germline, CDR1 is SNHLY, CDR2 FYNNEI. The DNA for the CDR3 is TGTGCCAGCAGCCTGGACAGCCGGCAGCCCCAGCATTTT. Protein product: CASSLDSRQPQHF.

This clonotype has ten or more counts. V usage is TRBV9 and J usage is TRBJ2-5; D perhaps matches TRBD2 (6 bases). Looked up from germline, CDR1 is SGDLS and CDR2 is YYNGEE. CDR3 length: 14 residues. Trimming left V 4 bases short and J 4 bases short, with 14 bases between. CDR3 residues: CASSSRGGGETQYF. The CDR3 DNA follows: TGTGCCAGCAGCTCCCGGGGAGGTGGAGAGACCCAGTACTTC.

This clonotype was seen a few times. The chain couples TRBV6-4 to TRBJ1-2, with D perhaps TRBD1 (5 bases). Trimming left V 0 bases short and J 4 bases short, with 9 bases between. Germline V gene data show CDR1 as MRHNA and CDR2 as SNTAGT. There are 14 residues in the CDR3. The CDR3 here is CASSDSQGPYGYTF. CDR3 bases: TGTGCCAGCAGTGACTCCCAGGGTCCCTATGGCTACACCTTC.

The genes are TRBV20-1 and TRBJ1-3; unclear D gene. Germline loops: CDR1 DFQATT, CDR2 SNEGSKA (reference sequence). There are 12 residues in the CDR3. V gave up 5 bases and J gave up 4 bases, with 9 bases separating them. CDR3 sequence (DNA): TGCAGTGCTCAAGCACTAGGAAACACCATATATTTT. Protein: CSAQALGNTIYF.

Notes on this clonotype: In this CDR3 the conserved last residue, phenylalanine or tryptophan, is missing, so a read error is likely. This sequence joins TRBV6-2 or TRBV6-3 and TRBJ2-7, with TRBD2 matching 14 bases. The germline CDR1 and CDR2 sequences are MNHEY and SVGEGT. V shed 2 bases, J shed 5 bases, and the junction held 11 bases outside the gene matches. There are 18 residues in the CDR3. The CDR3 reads CASSYTTSGGAQGDEQYL. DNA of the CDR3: TGTGCCAGCAGTTACACGACTAGCGGGGGGGCCCAAGGAGACGAGCAGTACTTA.

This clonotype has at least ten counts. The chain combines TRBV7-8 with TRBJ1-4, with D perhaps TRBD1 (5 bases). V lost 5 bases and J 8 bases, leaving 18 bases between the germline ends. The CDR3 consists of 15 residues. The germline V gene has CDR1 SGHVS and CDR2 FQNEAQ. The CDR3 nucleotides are TGTGCCAGCAGCCAGCGGGACGGGAGGGGCGAAAAACTGTTTTTT. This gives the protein CASSQRDGRGEKLFF.

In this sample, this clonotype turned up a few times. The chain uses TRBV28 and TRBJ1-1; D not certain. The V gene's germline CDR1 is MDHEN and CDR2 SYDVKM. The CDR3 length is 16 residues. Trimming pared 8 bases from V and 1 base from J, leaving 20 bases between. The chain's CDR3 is CASRPPSDTSNTEAFF. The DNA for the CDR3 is TGTGCCAGCCGCCCCCCCTCGGATACCTCGAACACTGAAGCTTTCTTT.

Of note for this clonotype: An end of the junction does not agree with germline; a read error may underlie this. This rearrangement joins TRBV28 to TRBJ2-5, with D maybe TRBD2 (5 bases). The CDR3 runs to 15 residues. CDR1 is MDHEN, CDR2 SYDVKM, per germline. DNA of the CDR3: TGTGGCAGCAGTCCCGCCGGGCCCCGGGGAGAGACCCAGTACTTC. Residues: CGSSPAGPRGETQYF.

CDR3 loop: CASSRWGLADTDTQYF. The CDR3 coding sequence is TGTGCCAGCAGCCGGTGGGGACTAGCGGACACAGATACGCAGTATTTT. This rearrangement joins TRBV3-1 to TRBJ2-3, with 11 bases aligning to TRBD2. V lost 4 bases to trimming and J lost 2 bases; unmatched junction nucleotides: 5. Germline lookup yields CDR1 LGHDT and CDR2 YNNKEL (reference sequence). The CDR3 contains 16 residues.

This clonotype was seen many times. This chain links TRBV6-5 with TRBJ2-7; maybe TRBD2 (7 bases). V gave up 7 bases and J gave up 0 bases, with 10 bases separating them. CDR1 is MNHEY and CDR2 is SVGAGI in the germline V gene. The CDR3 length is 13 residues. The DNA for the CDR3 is TGTGCCAGCAAGAGGGGGGGCTCCTACGAGCAGTACTTC. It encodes CASKRGGSYEQYF.

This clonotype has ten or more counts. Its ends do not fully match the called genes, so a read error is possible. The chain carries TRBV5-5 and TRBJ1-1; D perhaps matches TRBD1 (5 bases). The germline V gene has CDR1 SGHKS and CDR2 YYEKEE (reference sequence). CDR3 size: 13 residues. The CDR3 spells CASRLGGHTEAFF. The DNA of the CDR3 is TGTGCCAGCAGATTGGGGGGTCACACTGAAGCTTTCTTT.

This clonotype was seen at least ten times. The DNA for the CDR3 is TGTGCCAGCTCACCTAACGAGGACCTGAAGGGGGCCAACGTCCTGACTTTC. Translating it yields CASSPNEDLKGANVLTF. J is TRBJ2-6 and V is TRBV18; no reliable D call. CDR1 and CDR2 from the germline V gene are KGHSH and LQKENI. The CDR3 totals 17 residues. V was trimmed by 3 bases and J by 4 bases, leaving 16 bases between them.

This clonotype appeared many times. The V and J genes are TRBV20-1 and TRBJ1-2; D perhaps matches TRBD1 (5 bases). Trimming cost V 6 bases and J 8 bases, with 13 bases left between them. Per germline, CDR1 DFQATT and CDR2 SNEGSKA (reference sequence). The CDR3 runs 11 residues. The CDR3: CSAADRGGYTF. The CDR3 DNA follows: TGCAGTGCCGCAGACAGAGGCGGCTACACCTTC.

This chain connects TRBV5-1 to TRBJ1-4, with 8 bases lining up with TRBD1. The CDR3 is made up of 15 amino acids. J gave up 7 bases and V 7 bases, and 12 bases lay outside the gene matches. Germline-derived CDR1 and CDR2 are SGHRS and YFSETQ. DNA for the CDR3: TGCGCCAGCCGGGACAGGCTGGGGACGGGTGAAAAACTGTTTTTT. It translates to CASRDRLGTGEKLFF. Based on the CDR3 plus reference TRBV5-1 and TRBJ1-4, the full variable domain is KAGVTQTPRYLIKTRGQQVTLSCSPISGHRSVSWYQQTPGQGLQFLFEYFSETQRNKGNFPGRFSGRQFSNSRSEMNVSTLELGDSALYLCASRDRLGTGEKLFFGSGTQLSVL.

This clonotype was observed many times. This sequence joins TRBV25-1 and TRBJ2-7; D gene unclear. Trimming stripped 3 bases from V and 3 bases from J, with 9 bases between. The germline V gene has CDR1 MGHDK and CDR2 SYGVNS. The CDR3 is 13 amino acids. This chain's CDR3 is CASSEPGNYEQYF. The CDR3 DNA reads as TGTGCCAGCAGTGAGCCTGGGAACTACGAGCAGTACTTC.